A selection of T cell receptor beta chains follows, all from one sample in a study. One entry per CDR3 protein, called by TCRdb with MiXCR from the reads. There are some 5,500 distinct CDR3 sequences in the sample; just over 9.5% occur only once, and about 4.9% lies in the top ten. The sequenced sample consisted of CD4+ T cells from synovial fluid. The receptors stem from a human donor with rheumatoid arthritis. Each CDR3 is given with its conserved first and last residue. Fields, in order: clone size, D gene, V gene, J gene, CDR3 protein, CDR3 DNA. The D gene is left open where the match is weak. Some rows mark clone size as missing; the rest say once, few, many or name a class of expanded clone.

medium-sized	NA	TRBV11-3	TRBJ2-3	CASSPGQSSLATDTQYF	TGTGCCAGCAGCCCAGGACAGTCCTCCCTGGCCACAGATACGCAGTATTTT
many	TRBD2	TRBV12-3/TRBV12-4	TRBJ2-3	CASSRGTSGVTDTQYF	TGTGCCAGCAGTAGAGGGACTAGCGGCGTGACAGATACGCAGTATTTT
few	NA	TRBV18	TRBJ1-3	CASSLGTAAGNTIYF	TGTGCCAGCTCACTGGGGACGGCAGCTGGAAACACCATATATTTT
many	NA	TRBV7-3	TRBJ2-1	CASSLGQYYNEQFF	TGTGCCAGCAGCTTAGGTCAGTACTACAATGAGCAGTTCTTC
many	NA	TRBV10-3	TRBJ1-5	CAISVGDNQPQHF	TGTGCCATCAGTGTAGGGGACAATCAGCCCCAGCATTTT
medium-sized	NA	TRBV7-9	TRBJ2-1	CASSLSYNEQFF	TGTGCCAGCAGCCTCTCCTACAATGAGCAGTTCTTC
many	TRBD1	TRBV2	TRBJ2-2	CASRGQGADTGELFF	TGTGCCAGCAGGGGACAGGGGGCCGACACCGGGGAGCTGTTTTTT
medium-sized	NA	TRBV6-1	TRBJ1-2	CASSEVGYGYTF	TGTGCCAGCAGTGAAGTGGGATATGGCTACACCTTC
few	TRBD2	TRBV3-1	TRBJ2-5	CASSQDLAGGQETQYF	TGTGCCAGCAGCCAAGACTTAGCGGGGGGGCAAGAGACCCAGTACTTC
NA	TRBD2	TRBV3-1	TRBJ2-3	CASSQDLTSGTQYF	TGTGCCAGCAGCCAAGATTTAACTAGCGGTACGCAGTATTTT
few	TRBD1	TRBV28	TRBJ1-1	CASVPGGPRGAFF	TGTGCCAGCGTCCCAGGGGGCCCTCGGGGGGCTTTCTTT
many	TRBD1	TRBV5-1	TRBJ2-1	CASSGAAGTDSNEQFF	TGCGCCAGCAGTGGTGCAGCCGGGACAGATTCCAATGAGCAGTTCTTC
medium-sized	NA	TRBV3-1	TRBJ1-2	CASSQPYGDGPDCYTF	TGTGCCAGCAGCCAACCATACGGGGACGGGCCTGACTGCTACACCTTC
many	NA	TRBV12-3/TRBV12-4	TRBJ2-7	CASSLYNEQYF	TGTGCCAGCAGTCTCTATAACGAGCAGTACTTC
NA	NA	TRBV19	TRBJ1-5	CASSPETGSNQPQHF	TGTGCCAGTAGTCCCGAAACAGGGAGCAATCAGCCCCAGCATTTT
medium-sized	NA	TRBV18	TRBJ2-7	CASSPGVAASYEQYF	TGTGCCAGCTCACCGGGAGTAGCGGCTTCCTACGAGCAGTACTTC
medium-sized	NA	TRBV11-1	TRBJ2-1	CASTSGVSQFF	TGTGCCAGCACCTCGGGAGTTTCGCAGTTCTTC
many	TRBD2	TRBV30	TRBJ2-2	CAWTRGTSGISGELFF	TGTGCCTGGACCCGGGGGACTAGCGGGATTTCCGGGGAGCTGTTTTTT
few	NA	TRBV7-9	TRBJ1-5	CASSQGLYQPQHF	TGTGCCAGCAGCCAGGGGCTATATCAGCCCCAGCATTTT
many	NA	TRBV10-3	TRBJ1-5	CAISGGDSQPQHF	TGTGCCATCAGTGGTGGGGATTCTCAGCCCCAGCATTTT
few	TRBD2	TRBV7-3	TRBJ2-1	CASSLGGTAGGQNEQFF	TGTGCCAGCAGCTTAGGGGGGACAGCGGGAGGGCAGAATGAGCAGTTCTTC
many	NA	TRBV25-1	TRBJ1-5	CASSDEAGVQPQHF	TGTGCCAGCAGTGACGAGGCTGGAGTTCAGCCCCAGCATTTT
medium-sized	TRBD1	TRBV7-2	TRBJ1-1	CASSVGTVNTEAFF	TGTGCCAGCAGCGTCGGGACAGTGAACACTGAAGCTTTCTTT
medium-sized	NA	TRBV2	TRBJ2-4	CASSRDSPAGDIQYF	TGTGCCAGCAGCCGGGACTCGCCCGCCGGGGACATTCAGTACTTC
many	TRBD1	TRBV18	TRBJ2-3	CASTGTGSLADTQYF	TGTGCCAGCACGGGGACAGGGAGTCTGGCAGATACGCAGTATTTT
many	NA	TRBV28	TRBJ1-3	CASSWRGLGNTIYF	TGTGCCAGCAGTTGGCGAGGGCTCGGAAACACCATATATTTT
few	TRBD1	TRBV29-1	TRBJ1-5	CSVGTGVEQPQHF	TGCAGCGTTGGAACAGGGGTCGAGCAGCCCCAGCATTTT
medium-sized	NA	TRBV19	TRBJ1-1	CASSRGVTMNTEAFF	TGTGCCAGTAGTAGGGGAGTGACGATGAACACTGAAGCTTTCTTT
many	TRBD2	TRBV7-3	TRBJ2-1	CASSQLAGVPNEQFF	TGTGCCAGCAGCCAACTAGCGGGAGTCCCCAATGAGCAGTTCTTC
many	NA	TRBV12-3/TRBV12-4	TRBJ2-5	CASQFGLNQETQYF	TGTGCCAGCCAGTTCGGGCTTAACCAAGAGACCCAGTACTTC
many	NA	TRBV28	TRBJ2-7	CASSPQGVYEQYF	TGTGCCAGCAGTCCGCAGGGAGTCTACGAGCAGTACTTC
medium-sized	NA	TRBV3-1	TRBJ2-1	CASSQSGPEQFF	TGTGCCAGCAGCCAGAGCGGGCCGGAGCAGTTCTTC
many	TRBD2	TRBV18	TRBJ2-1	CASSPFELAGDNEQFF	TGTGCCAGCTCACCTTTTGAACTAGCGGGAGATAATGAGCAGTTCTTC
medium-sized	TRBD1	TRBV11-2	TRBJ2-5	CASSLVQGKAYF	TGTGCCAGCAGCTTAGTACAGGGGAAGGCGTACTTC
NA	NA	TRBV11-2	TRBJ1-1	CASTQRTLTHTEAFF	TGTGCCAGCACCCAGAGGACCCTTACCCACACTGAAGCTTTCTTT
NA	TRBD1	TRBV18	TRBJ1-2	CASSAGTGDNYGYTF	TGTGCCAGCTCAGCCGGGACAGGGGATAACTATGGCTACACCTTC
many	NA	TRBV18	TRBJ2-7	CASSPGDGGAYEQYF	TGTGCCAGCTCACCAGGTGACGGAGGGGCCTACGAGCAGTACTTC
medium-sized	NA	TRBV11-3	TRBJ1-1	CASSPRAEGNTEAFF	TGTGCCAGCAGCCCTAGGGCGGAGGGGAACACTGAAGCTTTCTTT
many	NA	TRBV12-5	TRBJ2-7	CASGFWGANSYEQYF	TGTGCTAGTGGTTTCTGGGGGGCGAATTCCTACGAGCAGTACTTC
many	NA	TRBV7-9	TRBJ2-1	CASSLGLGEDEQFF	TGTGCCAGCAGCCTGGGACTGGGGGAGGATGAGCAGTTCTTC
few	TRBD2	TRBV14	TRBJ2-7	CASSQDQLAGGVEQYF	TGTGCCAGCAGCCAAGATCAACTAGCGGGAGGGGTCGAGCAGTACTTC
many	NA	TRBV3-1	TRBJ2-2	CASSQHDYGVAGELFF	TGTGCCAGCAGCCAACATGACTATGGGGTTGCCGGGGAGCTGTTTTTT
medium-sized	NA	TRBV30	TRBJ2-1	CAWSIQGGEQFF	TGTGCCTGGAGCATCCAGGGTGGGGAGCAGTTCTTC
many	TRBD1	TRBV7-2	TRBJ2-7	CASSTTGTGTYEQYF	TGTGCCAGCAGCACAACCGGGACAGGGACCTACGAGCAGTACTTC
medium-sized	NA	TRBV7-2	TRBJ2-1	CASSLAHTNNEQFF	TGTGCCAGCAGCTTAGCACATACGAACAATGAGCAGTTCTTC